The TCR beta chain described here comes from a study of CD8 T cells in ankylosing spondylitis. Regarding the study as a whole: Reported data indicate significant enrichment of disease-linked clones within matched ankylosing spondylitis synovial fluid.

In its sample, this clonotype was seen many times. Antigen specificity is unknown. Using quantitative 5'-RACE with molecular barcodes, the authors made TCR beta libraries. TCRdb called the 5' RACE reads again in MiXCR, with one record for every CDR3 protein. Altogether tens of thousands of distinct CDR3 sequences are present, 6.2% being singletons, with the ten largest covering 5%. The CDR3 covers 19 residues. Germline CDR1 is MNHEY and CDR2 is SMNVEV (reference sequence). The V gene lost 4 bases and the J gene lost 1 base, with 23 bases spanning the gap. This chain joins TRBV27 and TRBJ2-1, with D perhaps being TRBD1 or TRBD2 (7 bases each). The sequence was collected from a male donor with ankylosing spondylitis. The sample taken for sequencing was synovial fluid, either unsorted or a sorted T cell fraction (not recorded which). The CDR3 is CASSWEGTATSSSYNEQFF. Here the CDR3 DNA reads TGTGCCAGCAGTTGGGAGGGGACAGCAACTTCGTCGTCCTACAATGAGCAGTTCTTC.